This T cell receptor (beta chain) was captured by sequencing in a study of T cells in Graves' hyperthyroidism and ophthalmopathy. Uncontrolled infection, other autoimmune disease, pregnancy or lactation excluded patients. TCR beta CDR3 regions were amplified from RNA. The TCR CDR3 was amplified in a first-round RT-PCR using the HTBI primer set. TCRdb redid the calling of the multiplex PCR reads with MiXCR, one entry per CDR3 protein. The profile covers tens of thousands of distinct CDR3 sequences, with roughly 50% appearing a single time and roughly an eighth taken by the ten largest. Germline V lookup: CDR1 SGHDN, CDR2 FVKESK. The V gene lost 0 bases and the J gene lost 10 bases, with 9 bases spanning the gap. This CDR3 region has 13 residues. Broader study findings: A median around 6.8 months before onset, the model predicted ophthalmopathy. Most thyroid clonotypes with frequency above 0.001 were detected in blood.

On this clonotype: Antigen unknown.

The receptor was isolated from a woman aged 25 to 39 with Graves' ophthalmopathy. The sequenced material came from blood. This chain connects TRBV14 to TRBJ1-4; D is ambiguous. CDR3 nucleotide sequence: TGTGCCAGCAGCCAAGAAAGCTGGGGAAAACTGTTTTTT. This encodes CASSQESWGKLFF.